This is a list of T cell receptor beta chains from one sample in a study of identical twins. TCRdb reanalysed the 5' RACE reads using MiXCR and keeps one entry per CDR3 protein. The top ten hold roughly 1.6% of the sample, which has some 630,000 distinct CDR3 sequences, 7.1% seen once. These same data were also listed under a study on yellow fever vaccine responses in identical twins.

The sequenced sample consisted of PBMCs. These receptors were obtained from a woman aged 18-29 years in good health. CDR3s include the opening cysteine and the closing phenylalanine or tryptophan. The D gene is left open where the match is weak. Clone size, where shown, is once, few, many, or a class for clones that have expanded.

TRBJ2-7,-,TRBD2,17,TRBV5-1,CASSLTRTSGPKYEQYF,TGCGCCAGCAGCTTGACGAGGACTAGCGGACCTAAATACGAGCAGTACTTC
TRBJ1-2,-,-,15,TRBV5-5,CASSLAGGLNYGYTF,TGTGCCAGCAGCTTAGCTGGGGGCCTTAACTATGGCTACACCTTC
TRBJ1-5,few,-,15,TRBV5-8,CASSFSAPGNQPQHF,TGTGCCAGCAGCTTTTCAGCACCGGGGAATCAGCCCCAGCATTTT
TRBJ2-5,-,-,14,TRBV5-1,CASSPTGGRETQYF,TGCGCCAGCAGCCCAACCGGTGGGCGAGAGACCCAGTACTTC
TRBJ2-2,-,TRBD1,18,TRBV7-6,CASSPVATGSLSTGELFF,TGTGCCAGCAGCCCCGTTGCGACAGGGTCTCTCTCCACCGGGGAGCTGTTTTTT
TRBJ2-1,-,-,16,TRBV28,CASSLSAGAIYNEQFF,TGTGCCAGCAGTTTATCCGCAGGGGCGATCTACAATGAGCAGTTCTTC
TRBJ2-1,many,TRBD1,15,TRBV28,CASTRTGTTYNEQFF,TGTGCCAGCACCCGGACAGGTACTACCTACAATGAGCAGTTCTTC
TRBJ2-5,many,TRBD1,14,TRBV29-1,CSVDGTGWEETQYF,TGCAGCGTTGACGGGACAGGGTGGGAAGAGACCCAGTACTTC
TRBJ2-1,few,TRBD1,15,TRBV7-3,CASSSGQPSVTEQFF,TGTGCCAGCAGCTCGGGACAGCCTTCCGTCACTGAGCAGTTCTTC
TRBJ1-2,many,-,14,TRBV10-3,CAMAVEATNYGYTF,TGTGCCATGGCAGTGGAGGCCACCAACTATGGCTACACCTTC
TRBJ2-1,few,-,19,TRBV24-1,CATSDLTSGLLSSYNEQFF,TGTGCCACCAGTGACCTGACCTCTGGACTTCTCAGCTCCTACAATGAGCAGTTCTTC
TRBJ2-1,few,-,15,TRBV9,CASSVDSLPYNEQFF,TGTGCCAGCAGCGTAGACTCGTTACCCTACAATGAGCAGTTCTTC
TRBJ1-4,few,TRBD1,14,TRBV5-1,CASSSGQGAEKLFF,TGCGCCAGCAGCTCCGGACAGGGCGCTGAAAAACTGTTTTTT
TRBJ1-1,-,TRBD1,18,TRBV20-1,CSARPGLQGAVRGTEAFF,TGCAGTGCTAGGCCCGGGTTGCAGGGGGCGGTGCGGGGCACTGAAGCTTTCTTT
TRBJ2-3,few,-,17,TRBV24-1,CATSESRTPVDGDTQYF,TGTGCCACCAGTGAATCACGGACACCCGTGGATGGAGATACGCAGTATTTT
TRBJ2-7,-,-,14,TRBV15,CATSRVFLADEQYF,TGTGCCACCAGCAGAGTTTTCCTCGCGGATGAGCAGTACTTC
TRBJ1-1,-,-,12,TRBV28,CASTPVGTEAFF,TGTGCCAGTACCCCGGTCGGCACTGAAGCTTTCTTT
TRBJ1-2,many,TRBD1,15,TRBV4-2,CASSQDGGQGLSYTF,TGTGCCAGCAGCCAAGACGGGGGACAGGGTCTCTCCTACACCTTC
TRBJ1-5,many,-,15,TRBV5-1,CASSPTGGDGQPQHF,TGCGCCAGCAGCCCAACGGGGGGAGATGGTCAGCCCCAGCATTTT
TRBJ1-5,many,-,14,TRBV10-3,CAITKQGGNQPQHF,TGTGCCATCACTAAACAGGGAGGCAATCAGCCCCAGCATTTT
TRBJ2-1,-,TRBD2,18,TRBV9,CASSVGGLAQSSYNEQFF,TGTGCCAGCAGCGTAGGGGGACTAGCACAGAGCTCCTACAATGAGCAGTTCTTC
TRBJ1-2,few,TRBD1,13,TRBV12-3/TRBV12-4,CASSLGTGHGYTF,TGTGCCAGCAGTTTAGGGACAGGGCATGGCTACACCTTC
TRBJ1-1,many,-,15,TRBV5-6,CASSAPGTGRTEAFF,TGTGCCAGCAGCGCCCCCGGGACCGGGAGGACTGAAGCTTTCTTT
TRBJ2-2,-,-,14,TRBV12-3/TRBV12-4,CASSLSRLGGELFF,TGTGCCAGCAGTTTATCTCGGTTGGGCGGGGAGCTGTTTTTT
TRBJ2-2,few,TRBD1,15,TRBV7-8,CASRPDRVNTGELFF,TGTGCCAGCAGACCTGACAGGGTGAACACCGGGGAGCTGTTTTTT
TRBJ2-1,many,TRBD2,16,TRBV2,CASSEGVTSVVDEQFF,TGTGCCAGCAGTGAAGGAGTGACTAGCGTTGTGGATGAGCAGTTCTTC
TRBJ2-7,-,-,15,TRBV11-2,CASSPTSSRVYEQYF,TGTGCCAGCAGCCCCACTAGCAGTAGGGTCTACGAGCAGTACTTC
TRBJ2-4,-,TRBD1,19,TRBV4-1,CASSQPRRTGGAGGNIQYF,TGCGCCAGCAGCCAACCCCGTAGGACAGGGGGCGCCGGTGGGAACATTCAGTACTTC
TRBJ2-5,-,-,19,TRBV11-2,CASSLEGAVGGFLGETQYF,TGTGCCAGCAGCTTAGAAGGGGCGGTTGGGGGCTTCTTGGGAGAGACCCAGTACTTC
TRBJ1-5,many,TRBD1,14,TRBV5-1,CASSSTGAPQPQHF,TGCGCCAGCAGCTCCACAGGGGCTCCTCAGCCCCAGCATTTT
TRBJ2-1,few,-,13,TRBV6-5,CASSYSEVGEQFF,TGTGCCAGCAGTTACTCGGAGGTTGGTGAGCAGTTCTTC
TRBJ2-5,few,-,14,TRBV11-1,CASSSSGYQETQYF,TGTGCCAGCAGCTCTAGTGGGTACCAAGAGACCCAGTACTTC
TRBJ2-5,many,TRBD2,15,TRBV12-3/TRBV12-4,CASSPATSSQETQYF,TGTGCCAGCAGTCCCGCGACTAGCTCCCAAGAGACCCAGTACTTC